The clone carrying this TCR beta chain occurred a few times. A second about 6 to 12 cycle PCR used barcoded and J-beta primers. One entry per CDR3 protein, called by TCRdb with MiXCR from the 5' RACE reads. The table lists roughly 1,100,000 distinct CDR3 sequences, 20% to 25% of them singletons. Germline CDR1 reads SGHVS; CDR2 reads FQNEAQ. The CDR3 loop spans 15 amino acids. The sample comes from a study of blood T cells in healthy people across ages. A further study also used this sample, focusing on T cells of mothers and their children. As that report states: The study recruited a few healthy Caucasian mothers and their six children as donors. Related mother-child pairs shared marginally more repertoire than unrelated pairs, though not significantly.

Sequencing used blood. V gene TRBV7-8 combines with J gene TRBJ2-5; 7 bases agree with TRBD2. The better agreement between TRBJ2-7 and the DNA end casts doubt on the J call. The TCR was taken from a girl under 10 years old in good health. The CDR3 protein is CASSPVPLAAYEQYF. The CDR3 DNA follows: TGTGCCAGCAGCCCCGTTCCCCTAGCGGCCTACGAGCAGTACTTC.